This record looks at one TCR beta chain sequence and its context. Original methodology: Cell counts per sample came from amplifying reference gene primers. Sequencing was performed with immunoSEQ multiplex PCR; in TCRdb, only in-frame clones are kept and a portion is missing. V and J calls and clone size are given by that table; D and trimming were obtained from the DNA. The table lists some 45,000 clones, 91% of them singletons. This sample stems from a study of blood T cell repertoires in COVID-19. Study details: COVID-19 samples collected from the United States, Italy and Spain covered acute and convalescent phases. Sample material is recorded as cDNA or gDNA derived from T cells, B-cell-depleted T cells, or PBMCs.

The CDR3 loop spans 14 amino acids. CDR1 and CDR2 from the germline V gene are LGHDT and YNNKEL (reference sequence). J was trimmed by 8 bases and V by 6 bases; bases with no gene match: 7. Sequencing was performed on peripheral blood. This chain uses TRBV3-1 (or the pseudogene TRBV3-2) with TRBJ1-6; 7 bases agree with TRBD1. This TCR came from a man between 65 and 80 years old with active COVID-19. In nucleotides, the CDR3 is TGTGCCAGCAGACCGGACAGGATTGATTCACCCCTCCACTTT. Its protein is CASRPDRIDSPLHF.